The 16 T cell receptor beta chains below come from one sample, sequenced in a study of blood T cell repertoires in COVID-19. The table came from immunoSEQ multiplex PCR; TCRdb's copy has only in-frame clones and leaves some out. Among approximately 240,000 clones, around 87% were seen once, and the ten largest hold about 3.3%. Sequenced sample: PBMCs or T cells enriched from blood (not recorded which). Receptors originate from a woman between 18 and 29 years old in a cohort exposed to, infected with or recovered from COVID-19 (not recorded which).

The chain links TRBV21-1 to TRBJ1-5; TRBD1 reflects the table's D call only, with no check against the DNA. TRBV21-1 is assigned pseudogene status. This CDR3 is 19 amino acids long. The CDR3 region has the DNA TGTGCCAGCAGCTGCAAGGGACAGGGGGCGTCTGTCGGCAATCAGCCCCAGCATTTT. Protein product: CASSCKGQGASVGNQPQHF.

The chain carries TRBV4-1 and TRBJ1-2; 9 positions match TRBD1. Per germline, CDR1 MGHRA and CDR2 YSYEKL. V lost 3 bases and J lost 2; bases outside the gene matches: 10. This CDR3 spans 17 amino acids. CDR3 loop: CASSHLTGGRVNYGYTF. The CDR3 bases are TGCGCCAGCAGCCACCTGACAGGGGGGCGTGTCAACTATGGCTACACCTTC.

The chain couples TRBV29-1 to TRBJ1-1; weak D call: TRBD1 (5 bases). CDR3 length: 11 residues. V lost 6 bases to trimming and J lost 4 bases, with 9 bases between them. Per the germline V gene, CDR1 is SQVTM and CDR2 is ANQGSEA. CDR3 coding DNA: TGCAGCGTCAGGGTTGGCACTGAAGCTTTCTTT. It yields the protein CSVRVGTEAFF.

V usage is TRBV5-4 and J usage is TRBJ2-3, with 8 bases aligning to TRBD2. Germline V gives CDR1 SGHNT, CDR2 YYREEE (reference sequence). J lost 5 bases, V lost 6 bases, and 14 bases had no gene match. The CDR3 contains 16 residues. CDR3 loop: CASTTDSGGLIDTQYF. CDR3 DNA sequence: TGTGCCAGCACTACGGACTCGGGGGGGCTGATAGATACGCAGTATTTT.

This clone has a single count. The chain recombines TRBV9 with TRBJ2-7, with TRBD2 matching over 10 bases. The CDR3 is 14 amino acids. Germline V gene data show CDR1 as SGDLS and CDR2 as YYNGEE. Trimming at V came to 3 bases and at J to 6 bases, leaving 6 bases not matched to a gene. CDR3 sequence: CASSATSGVFEQYF. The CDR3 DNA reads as TGTGCCAGCAGCGCAACTAGCGGGGTATTCGAGCAGTACTTC.

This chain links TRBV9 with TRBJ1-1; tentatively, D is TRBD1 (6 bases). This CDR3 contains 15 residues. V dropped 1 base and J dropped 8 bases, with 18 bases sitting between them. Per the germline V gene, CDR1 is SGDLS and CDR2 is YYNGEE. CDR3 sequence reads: CASSVYQGPEGEAFF. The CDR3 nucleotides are TGTGCCAGCAGCGTATACCAGGGGCCAGAAGGAGAAGCTTTCTTT.

The CDR3 loop is CASSWELAGAADEQFF. CDR3 DNA sequence: TGTGCCAGCAGCTGGGAATTAGCGGGAGCGGCTGATGAGCAGTTCTTC. The J gene is TRBJ2-1, the V gene TRBV5-4; 9 positions agree with TRBD2. CDR3 size: 16 residues. Trimming removed 3 bases from V and 8 bases from J; junction bases left unmatched: 12. Germline lookup yields CDR1 SGHNT and CDR2 YYREEE (reference sequence).

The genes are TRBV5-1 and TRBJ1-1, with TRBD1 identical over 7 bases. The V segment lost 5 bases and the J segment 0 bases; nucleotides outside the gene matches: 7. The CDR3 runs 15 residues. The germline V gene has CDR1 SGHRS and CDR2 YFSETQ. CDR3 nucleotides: TGCGCCAGCAGGCTACAGGGGACCCTGAACACTGAAGCTTTCTTT. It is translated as CASRLQGTLNTEAFF.

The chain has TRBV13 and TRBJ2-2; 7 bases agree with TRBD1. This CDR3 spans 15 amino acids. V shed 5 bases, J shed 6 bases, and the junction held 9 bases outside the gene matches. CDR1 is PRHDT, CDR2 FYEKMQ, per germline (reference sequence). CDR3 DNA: TGTGCCAGCAGCCACGGGACAGACTCGGCCGGGGAGCTGTTTTTT. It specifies CASSHGTDSAGELFF.

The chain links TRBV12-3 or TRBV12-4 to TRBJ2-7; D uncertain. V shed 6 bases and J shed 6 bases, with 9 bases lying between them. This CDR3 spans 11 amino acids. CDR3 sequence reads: CASSPGFEQYF. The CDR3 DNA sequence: TGTGCCAGCAGCCCAGGATTCGAGCAGTACTTC.

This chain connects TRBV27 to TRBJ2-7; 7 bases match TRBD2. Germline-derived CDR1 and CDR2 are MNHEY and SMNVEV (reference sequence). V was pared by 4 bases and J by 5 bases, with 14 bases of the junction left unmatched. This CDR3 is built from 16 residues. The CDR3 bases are TGTGCCAGCAGTTCAAGGACTAGTTTGGGTCTTGACGAGCAGTACTTC. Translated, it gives CASSSRTSLGLDEQYF.

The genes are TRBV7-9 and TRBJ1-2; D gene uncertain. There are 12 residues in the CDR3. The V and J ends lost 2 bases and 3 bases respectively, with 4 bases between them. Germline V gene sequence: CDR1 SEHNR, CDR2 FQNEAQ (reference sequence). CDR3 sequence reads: CASSLQDYGYTF. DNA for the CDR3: TGTGCCAGCAGCTTACAGGACTATGGCTACACCTTC.

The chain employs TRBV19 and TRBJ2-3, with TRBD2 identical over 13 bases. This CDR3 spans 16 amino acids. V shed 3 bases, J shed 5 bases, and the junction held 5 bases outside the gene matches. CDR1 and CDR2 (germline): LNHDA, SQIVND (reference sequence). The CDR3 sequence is CASSIRTSGSLDTQYF. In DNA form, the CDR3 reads TGTGCCAGTAGTATTAGGACTAGCGGGAGCTTAGATACGCAGTATTTT.

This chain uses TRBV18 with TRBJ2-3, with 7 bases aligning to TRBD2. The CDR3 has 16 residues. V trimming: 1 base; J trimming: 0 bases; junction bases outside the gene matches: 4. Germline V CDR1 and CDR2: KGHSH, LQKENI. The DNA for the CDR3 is TGTGCCAGCTCACCACTGGCGGGAGCTAGCACAGATACGCAGTATTTT. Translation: CASSPLAGASTDTQYF.

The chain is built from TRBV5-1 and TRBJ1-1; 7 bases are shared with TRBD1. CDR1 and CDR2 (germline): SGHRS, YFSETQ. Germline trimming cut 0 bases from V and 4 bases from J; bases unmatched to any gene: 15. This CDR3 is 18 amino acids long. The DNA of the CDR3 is TGCGCCAGCAGCTTGGCCCGGCGCCAGGGGGACCCATCCACTGAAGCTTTCTTT. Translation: CASSLARRQGDPSTEAFF.

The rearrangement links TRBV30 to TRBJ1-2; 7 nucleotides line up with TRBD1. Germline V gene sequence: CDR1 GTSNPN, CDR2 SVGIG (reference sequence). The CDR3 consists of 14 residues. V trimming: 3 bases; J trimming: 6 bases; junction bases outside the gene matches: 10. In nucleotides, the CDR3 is TGTGCCTGGAGAAGAGGAGGGGGCGAACATGGCTACACCTTC. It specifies CAWRRGGGEHGYTF.